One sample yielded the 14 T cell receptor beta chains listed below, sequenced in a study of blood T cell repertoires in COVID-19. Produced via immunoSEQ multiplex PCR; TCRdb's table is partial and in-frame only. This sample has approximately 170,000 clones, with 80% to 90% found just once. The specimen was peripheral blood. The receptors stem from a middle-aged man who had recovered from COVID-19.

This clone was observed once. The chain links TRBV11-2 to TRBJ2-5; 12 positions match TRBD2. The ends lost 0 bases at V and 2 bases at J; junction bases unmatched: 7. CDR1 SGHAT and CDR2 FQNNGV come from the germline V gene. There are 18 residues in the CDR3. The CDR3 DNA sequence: TGTGCCAGCAGCTTAGAAGCCCTAGCGGGGGGGCGGCAAGAGACCCAGTACTTC. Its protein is CASSLEALAGGRQETQYF.

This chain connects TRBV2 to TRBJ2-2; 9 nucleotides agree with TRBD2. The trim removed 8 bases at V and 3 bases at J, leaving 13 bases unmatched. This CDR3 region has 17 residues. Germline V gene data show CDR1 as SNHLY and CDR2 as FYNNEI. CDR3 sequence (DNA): TGTGCCAGCTGGGGGTTTCCGGGACTAGCAGACACCGGGGAGCTGTTTTTT. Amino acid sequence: CASWGFPGLADTGELFF.

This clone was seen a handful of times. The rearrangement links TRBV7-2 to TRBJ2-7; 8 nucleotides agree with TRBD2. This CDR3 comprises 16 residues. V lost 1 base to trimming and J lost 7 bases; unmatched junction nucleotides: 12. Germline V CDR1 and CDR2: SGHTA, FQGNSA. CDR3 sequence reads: CASSLVAGGQAREQYF. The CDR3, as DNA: TGTGCCAGCAGCTTAGTTGCGGGGGGACAAGCTAGGGAGCAGTACTTC.

As DNA, the CDR3 is TGTGCCAGCAACCCCGCGACAGGGCGGGAGCAGTACTTC. This translates into CASNPATGREQYF. The V gene is TRBV7-2, the J gene TRBJ2-7, with 7 bases aligning to TRBD1. The junction had 10 bases not matched to a gene; V was cut back by 7 bases and J by 7 bases. This CDR3 is built from 13 residues. The V gene's germline CDR1 is SGHTA and CDR2 FQGNSA. Based on the CDR3 plus reference TRBV7-2 and TRBJ2-7, the full variable domain is GAGVSQSPSNKVTEKGKDVELRCDPISGHTALYWYRQSLGQGLEFLIYFQGNSAPDKSGLPSDRFSAERTGGSVSTLTIQRTQQEDSAVYLCASNPATGREQYFGPGTRLTVT.

CDR3 nucleotide sequence: TGTGCCTGGGGGGACGTTAGCGGCTCCTACACCTTC. This codes for CAWGDVSGSYTF. The chain couples TRBV30 to TRBJ1-2, with D possibly TRBD1 on 5 matching bases. This CDR3 comprises 12 residues. Deletions cut 5 bases from V and 10 bases from J, with 17 bases between. Germline V lookup: CDR1 GTSNPN, CDR2 SVGIG (reference sequence).

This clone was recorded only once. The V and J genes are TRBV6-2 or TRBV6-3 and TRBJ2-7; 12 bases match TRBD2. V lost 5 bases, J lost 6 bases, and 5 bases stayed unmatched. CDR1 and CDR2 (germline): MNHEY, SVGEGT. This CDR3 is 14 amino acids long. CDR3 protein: CASSVLAGGSEQYF. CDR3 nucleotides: TGTGCCAGCAGTGTCCTAGCGGGAGGGAGCGAGCAGTACTTC.

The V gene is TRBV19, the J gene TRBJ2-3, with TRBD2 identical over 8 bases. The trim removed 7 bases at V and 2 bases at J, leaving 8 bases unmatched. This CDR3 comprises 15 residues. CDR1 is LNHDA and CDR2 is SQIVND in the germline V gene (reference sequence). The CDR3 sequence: CASNLVAGITDTQYF. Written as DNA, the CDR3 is TGTGCCAGTAACCTCGTAGCGGGGATCACAGATACGCAGTATTTT.

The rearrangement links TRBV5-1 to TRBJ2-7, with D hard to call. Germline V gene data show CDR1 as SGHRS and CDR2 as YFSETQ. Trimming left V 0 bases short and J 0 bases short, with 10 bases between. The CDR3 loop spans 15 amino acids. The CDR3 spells CASSLVSASSYEQYF. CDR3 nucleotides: TGCGCCAGCAGCTTGGTATCCGCCAGCTCCTACGAGCAGTACTTC.

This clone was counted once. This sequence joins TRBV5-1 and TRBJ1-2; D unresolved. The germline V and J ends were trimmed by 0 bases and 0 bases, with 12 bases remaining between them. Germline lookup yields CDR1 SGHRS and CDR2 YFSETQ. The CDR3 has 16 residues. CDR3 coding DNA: TGCGCCAGCAGCTTGGGTAGCCTCGGAGCTAACTATGGCTACACCTTC. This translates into CASSLGSLGANYGYTF. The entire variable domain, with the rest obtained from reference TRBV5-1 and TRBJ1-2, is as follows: KAGVTQTPRYLIKTRGQQVTLSCSPISGHRSVSWYQQTPGQGLQFLFEYFSETQRNKGNFPGRFSGRQFSNSRSEMNVSTLELGDSALYLCASSLGSLGANYGYTFGSGTRLTVV.

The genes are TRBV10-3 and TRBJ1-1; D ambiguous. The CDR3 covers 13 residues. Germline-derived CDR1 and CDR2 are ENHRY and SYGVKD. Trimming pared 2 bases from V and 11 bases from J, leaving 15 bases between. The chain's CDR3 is CAISEEGYGEAFF. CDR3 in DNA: TGTGCCATCAGTGAGGAAGGGTACGGGGAGGCTTTCTTT.

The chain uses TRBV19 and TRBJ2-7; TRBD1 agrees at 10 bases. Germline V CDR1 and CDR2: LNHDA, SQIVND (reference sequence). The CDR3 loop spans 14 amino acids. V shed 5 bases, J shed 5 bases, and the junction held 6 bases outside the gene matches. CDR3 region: CASSADRGSNEQYF. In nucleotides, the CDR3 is TGTGCCAGTAGTGCGGACAGGGGGTCCAACGAGCAGTACTTC.

The CDR3 sequence: CASSMGLYNEQFF. DNA of the CDR3: TGTGCCAGCAGCATGGGACTCTACAATGAGCAGTTCTTC. V is TRBV7-9 and J is TRBJ2-1; D possibly corresponds to TRBD2 (6 bases). The CDR3 loop spans 13 amino acids. Germline CDR1 and CDR2: SEHNR and FQNEAQ (reference sequence). V was clipped by 5 bases and J by 3 bases, with 8 bases between them.

CDR3 sequence reads: CASSHRLSGADTEAFF. In nucleotides, the CDR3 is TGCGCCAGCAGCCACAGGTTGAGCGGTGCGGACACTGAAGCTTTCTTT. The V call is TRBV4-1, the J call TRBJ1-1; D remains ambiguous. V lost 3 bases and J lost 3, with 17 bases in between. CDR1 and CDR2 from the germline V gene are MGHRA and YSYEKL. There are 16 residues in the CDR3.

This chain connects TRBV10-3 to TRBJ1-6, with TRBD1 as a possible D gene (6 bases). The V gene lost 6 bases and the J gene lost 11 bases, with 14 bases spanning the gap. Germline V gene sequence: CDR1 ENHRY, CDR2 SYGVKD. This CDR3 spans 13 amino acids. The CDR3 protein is CAISGGGVTPLHF. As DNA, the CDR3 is TGTGCCATCAGCGGAGGGGGGGTTACACCCCTCCACTTT.